What follows are 22 T cell receptor beta chains derived from one specimen sequenced in a study of blood T cell repertoires in COVID-19. The assay was immunoSEQ multiplex PCR, and TCRdb's table has in-frame clones only and misses some. The data show roughly 63,000 clones, with approximately 80% seen just once and around 10% held by the top ten. Sequencing used peripheral blood. The receptors shown here come from a human donor in a cohort sampled during active COVID-19.

The chain recombines TRBV18 with TRBJ1-4, with no clear D. CDR1 KGHSH and CDR2 LQKENI come from the germline V gene. The CDR3 is 13 amino acids. The V end was cut by 5 bases, the J end by 0 bases, with 4 bases between. CDR3 sequence reads: CASSSSTNEKLFF. The CDR3 nucleotides read TGTGCCAGCTCATCATCAACTAATGAAAAACTGTTTTTT.

The V call is TRBV25-1, the J call TRBJ1-4; TRBD1 matches at 9 bases. V dropped 3 bases and J dropped 6; count of bases not matched to a gene: 8. Germline lookup yields CDR1 MGHDK and CDR2 SYGVNS. This CDR3 has 16 residues. CDR3: CASSDKLQGAYEKLFF. Written as DNA, the CDR3 is TGTGCCAGCAGTGATAAATTACAGGGGGCTTATGAAAAACTGTTTTTT.

This clone has just one count. CDR3 in DNA: TGTGCCAGCAGCAAAGCGACTAGCGGGAGACCAGATACGCAGTATTTT. This translates into CASSKATSGRPDTQYF. V and J are TRBV21-1 and TRBJ2-3; the table's TRBD2 call for D was not verified on the DNA. TRBV21-1 is assigned pseudogene status. There are 16 residues in the CDR3.

The chain links TRBV27 to TRBJ2-1; 11 bases are a match to TRBD1. Losses at the gene ends were 6 bases for V and 6 bases for J; bases not matched to a gene: 10. This CDR3 contains 16 residues. Looked up from germline, CDR1 is MNHEY and CDR2 is SMNVEV (reference sequence). CDR3 nucleotides: TGTGCCAGCAGAAGCGGACAGGGGGCGCGGGGCAATGAGCAGTTCTTC. Protein sequence: CASRSGQGARGNEQFF.

In DNA, the CDR3 is TGTGCCAGCAGTTTACCAAGGGGGCGAAACCCAAAAGCTTTCTTT. It translates to CASSLPRGRNPKAFF. J is TRBJ1-1 and V is TRBV28; TRBD1 matches at 7 bases. Germline CDR1 reads MDHEN; CDR2 reads SYDVKM. Trimming cost V 2 bases and J 9 bases; bases outside gene matches: 12. The CDR3 runs 15 residues.

The rearrangement joins TRBV27 to TRBJ2-7; 10 bases agree with TRBD1. The CDR3 length is 14 residues. V trimming: 11 bases; J trimming: 5 bases; junction bases outside the gene matches: 12. Germline CDR1 is MNHEY and CDR2 is SMNVEV (reference sequence). CDR3 in amino acids: CAPRWDRGFHEQYF. The CDR3 nucleotides read TGTGCCCCGCGATGGGACAGGGGATTCCACGAGCAGTACTTC.

The chain has TRBV5-6 and TRBJ2-1, with 9 bases lining up with TRBD2. Germline CDR1 is SGHDT and CDR2 is YYEEEE. V gave up 4 bases and J gave up 6 bases; unmatched junction bases: 11. The CDR3 covers 16 residues. The CDR3 DNA reads TGTGCCAGCAGCCCAGACAGCGGGAGGAAGGGCAATGAGCAGTTCTTC. This sequence encodes CASSPDSGRKGNEQFF. Filled out from reference TRBV5-6 and TRBJ2-1, the complete variable domain reads DAGVTQSPTHLIKTRGQQVTLRCSPKSGHDTVSWYQQALGQGPQFIFQYYEEEERQRGNFPDRFSGHQFPNYSSELNVNALLLGDSALYLCASSPDSGRKGNEQFFGPGTRLTVL.

This clone appeared a single time. V gene TRBV28 combines with J gene TRBJ1-2; 7 nucleotides match TRBD1. J was trimmed by 4 bases and V by 3 bases; bases with no gene match: 11. In germline, CDR1 is MDHEN, CDR2 SYDVKM. CDR3 length equals 16 residues. The CDR3 DNA reads TGTGCCAGCAGTTTGAGGAAAGGGGGCGCCCCCTATGGCTACACCTTC. Its protein is CASSLRKGGAPYGYTF.

This clone was recorded a few times. This chain joins TRBV19 and TRBJ2-3, with D possibly matching TRBD1 (5 bases). This CDR3 has 13 amino acids. Germline-derived CDR1 and CDR2 are LNHDA and SQIVND (reference sequence). V dropped 6 bases and J dropped 4 bases, with 11 bases sitting between them. CDR3 loop: CASRVAGSDTQYF. The DNA of the CDR3 is TGTGCCAGTAGGGTTGCAGGGTCAGATACGCAGTATTTT.

The gene calls are TRBV7-3 and TRBJ2-1; no clear D. The V gene lost 1 base and the J gene lost 6 bases, with 13 bases spanning the gap. Germline V CDR1 and CDR2: SGHTA, FQGTGA. This CDR3 spans 15 amino acids. The DNA of the CDR3 is TGTGCCAGCAGCTTAATGCTTGGGCTTCTCAATGAGCAGTTCTTC. Protein sequence: CASSLMLGLLNEQFF.

The rearrangement uses TRBV11-2 and TRBJ2-3, with TRBD2 matching 7 bases. The trim removed 1 base at V and 4 bases at J, leaving 5 bases unmatched. CDR1 is SGHAT, CDR2 FQNNGV, per germline. The CDR3 runs to 15 residues. CDR3 residues: CASSLVGGGADTQYF. CDR3 coding DNA: TGTGCCAGCAGCTTAGTCGGCGGGGGAGCAGATACGCAGTATTTT.

The chain employs TRBV11-2 and TRBJ2-7, with 11 bases identical to TRBD2. Germline V CDR1 and CDR2: SGHAT, FQNNGV. The J segment lost 5 bases and the V segment lost 2 bases, leaving 5 bases of the junction unmatched. This CDR3 has 15 residues. Here the CDR3 reads CASSLQLAGVHEQYF. CDR3 DNA sequence: TGTGCCAGCAGCTTACAACTAGCGGGAGTACACGAGCAGTACTTC. Full variable domain (rest looked up from reference TRBV11-2 and TRBJ2-7): EAGVAQSPRYKIIEKRQSVAFWCNPISGHATLYWYQQILGQGPKLLIQFQNNGVVDDSQLPKDRFSAERLKGVDSTLKIQPAKLEDSAVYLCASSLQLAGVHEQYFGPGTRLTVT.

This chain links TRBV3-1 (or the pseudogene TRBV3-2) with TRBJ2-1; TRBD2 agrees at 10 bases. The CDR3 consists of 15 residues. Germline CDR1 reads LGHDT; CDR2 reads YNNKEL (reference sequence). Trimming cost V 7 bases and J 9 bases; bases outside gene matches: 12. The CDR3 DNA reads as TGTGCCAGCACTGATAGCGGGACTAGCGATATTGAGCAGTTCTTC. Amino acid sequence: CASTDSGTSDIEQFF.

The genes are TRBV2 and TRBJ2-7, with D possibly matching TRBD2 (5 bases). V was shortened by 2 bases and J by 4 bases, with 12 bases between the two germline ends. CDR1 and CDR2 from the germline V gene are SNHLY and FYNNEI. This CDR3 spans 14 amino acids. In nucleotides, the CDR3 is TGTGCCAGCAGTGAAATGTGGGAGTTTTACGAGCAGTACTTC. Translation gives CASSEMWEFYEQYF.

This clone rates as medium-sized. V gene TRBV6-4 combines with J gene TRBJ2-1; TRBD2 matches 11 bases. The CDR3 spans 14 residues. Trimming at V came to 3 bases and at J to 8 bases, leaving 3 bases not matched to a gene. The germline gives CDR1 MRHNA, CDR2 SNTAGT. CDR3 coding DNA: TGTGCCAGCAGTGAACTAGCGGGAGTAGATGAGCAGTTCTTC. Translated, it gives CASSELAGVDEQFF.

The count of this clone is one. For the CDR3, the DNA is TGTGCCAGCAGCGTGATGGCAGGGGGCGCATCAGATACGCAGTATTTT. Its translation: CASSVMAGGASDTQYF. The V and J genes are TRBV9 and TRBJ2-3, with 8 bases matching TRBD1. There are 16 residues in the CDR3. V was clipped by 2 bases and J by 4 bases; unmatched bases: 9. The germline gives CDR1 SGDLS, CDR2 YYNGEE. Based on the CDR3 plus reference TRBV9 and TRBJ2-3, the full variable domain is DSGVTQTPKHLITATGQRVTLRCSPRSGDLSVYWYQQSLDQGLQFLIQYYNGEERAKGNILERFSAQQFPDLHSELNLSSLELGDSALYFCASSVMAGGASDTQYFGPGTRLTVL.

The chain has TRBV30 and TRBJ1-1; D may be TRBD1 (5 bases). The CDR3 consists of 16 residues. The V end lost 4 bases, the J end lost 0 bases, and 18 bases lay between the germline ends. Germline V gene sequence: CDR1 GTSNPN, CDR2 SVGIG (reference sequence). In nucleotides, the CDR3 is TGTGCCTGGAAGGGGTCTAAGGGAAAGGTGAACACTGAAGCTTTCTTT. Protein: CAWKGSKGKVNTEAFF. Together with reference TRBV30 and TRBJ1-1, the CDR3 gives the full variable domain: SQTIHQWPATLVQPVGSPLSLECTVEGTSNPNLYWYRQAAGRGLQLLFYSVGIGQISSEVPQNLSASRPQDRQFILSSKKLLLSDSGFYLCAWKGSKGKVNTEAFFGQGTRLTVV.

The sample holds one count of this clone. The V and J genes are TRBV5-4 and TRBJ2-5; 11 bases match TRBD2. Germline CDR1 is SGHNT and CDR2 is YYREEE (reference sequence). The ends lost 1 base at V and 1 base at J; junction bases unmatched: 6. The CDR3 spans 17 residues. Here the CDR3 reads CASSLLAGGQFQETQYF. CDR3 bases: TGTGCCAGCAGCTTGTTAGCGGGAGGGCAGTTCCAAGAGACCCAGTACTTC.

Relative to its sample, this clone is medium-sized. V usage is TRBV4-2 and J usage is TRBJ2-1, with 7 bases lining up with TRBD2. Unmatched junction bases numbered 4, after V lost 1 base and J lost 4 bases. Germline loops: CDR1 LGHNA, CDR2 YNFKEQ. This CDR3 comprises 15 residues. The CDR3 DNA follows: TGTGCCAGCAGCCAAGGCGGGAGCGATTACAATGAGCAGTTCTTC. This encodes CASSQGGSDYNEQFF.

V gene TRBV6-2 or TRBV6-3 combines with J gene TRBJ1-5, with 9 bases identical to TRBD1. J was trimmed by 5 bases and V by 4 bases; bases with no gene match: 6. Looked up from germline, CDR1 is MNHEY and CDR2 is SVGEGT. The CDR3 covers 15 residues. The CDR3 protein is CASSSGTGPHQPQHF. DNA of the CDR3: TGTGCCAGCAGTTCCGGGACAGGGCCTCATCAGCCCCAGCATTTT.

The V call is TRBV25-1, the J call TRBJ1-2; D ambiguous. Germline CDR1 MGHDK, CDR2 SYGVNS. Between the trimmed V and J ends, which lost 1 base and 5 bases, there was a span of 11 bases. CDR3 length equals 14 residues. The CDR3 nucleotides read TGTGCCAGCAGTGAATTTTCTGAGCCATATGGCTACACCTTC. This sequence encodes CASSEFSEPYGYTF.

The chain has TRBV7-2 and TRBJ2-7; 9 nucleotides agree with TRBD1. Unmatched junction bases numbered 11, after V lost 5 bases and J lost 6 bases. The CDR3 covers 15 residues. Looked up from germline, CDR1 is SGHTA and CDR2 is FQGNSA. The CDR3 DNA reads as TGTGCCAGCAGCGTCGGGACAGGGTGGGCTGGCGAGCAGTACTTC. Translating it yields CASSVGTGWAGEQYF.